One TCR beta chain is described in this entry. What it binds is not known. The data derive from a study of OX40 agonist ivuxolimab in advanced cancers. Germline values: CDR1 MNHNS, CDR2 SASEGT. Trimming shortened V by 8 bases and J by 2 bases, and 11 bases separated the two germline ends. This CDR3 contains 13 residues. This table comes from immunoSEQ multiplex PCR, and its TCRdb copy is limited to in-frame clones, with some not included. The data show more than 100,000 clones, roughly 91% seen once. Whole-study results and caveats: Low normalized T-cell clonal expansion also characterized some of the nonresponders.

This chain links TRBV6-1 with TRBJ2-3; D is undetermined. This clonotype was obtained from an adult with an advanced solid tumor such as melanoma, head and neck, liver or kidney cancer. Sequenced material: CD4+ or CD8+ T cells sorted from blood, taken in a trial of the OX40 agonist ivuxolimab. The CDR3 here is CASESGLTDTQYF. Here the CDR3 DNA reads TGTGCCAGCGAATCCGGCCTCACAGATACGCAGTATTTT.